This TCR beta chain was recovered during a study of read filtering for tumor transcriptome and immune sequencing. At the level of the study: TCR-mapped reads were about 4.05 to 11 million with IR-seq versus about 75 to 1,400 with RNA-seq.

From roughly 390 ng of RNA, a library with molecular barcoded alpha/delta and beta/gamma adaptors was made. Via MiXCR, TCRdb re-called the reads, giving one row per CDR3 protein. The sample lists around 130,000 distinct CDR3 sequences; approximately 13% were seen once. This clonotype was seen ten or more times. At the time of active disease, bone marrow was collected from every patient. Source material: a population of CD138-negative cells sorted from bone marrow. This clonotype was obtained from a donor aged 40 or over with multiple myeloma.

CDR3 loop: CARKYSGKSSYNEQFF. CDR3 nucleotide sequence: TGTGCCAGGAAATATAGCGGGAAGAGCTCCTACAATGAGCAGTTCTTC. The V gene is TRBV27, the J gene TRBJ2-1; 8 positions match TRBD2. The germline CDR1 and CDR2 sequences are MNHEY and SMNVEV (reference sequence). This CDR3 contains 16 residues. Trimming at V came to 9 bases and at J to 0 bases, leaving 10 bases not matched to a gene.